These T cell receptor beta chains were read from a single sample in a study of blood T cell repertoires in COVID-19. The repertoire was sequenced with immunoSEQ multiplex PCR; TCRdb's copy has only in-frame clones and lacks some. The sample records a few hundred thousand clones, over 75% being singletons. The specimen sequenced was PBMCs or T cells enriched from blood (not recorded which). These receptors all come from a woman aged 40 to 49 who had recovered from COVID-19. The conserved cysteine and the conserved F or W are not part of the CDR3 here. For some rows the clone size is stated as once, few or many, or as a class when expanded; others skip it.

cdr3_aa v_call clone_size j_call
ASSDDRGQETQY TRBV19 NA TRBJ2-5
ASSKGQGIYEQY TRBV5-1 NA TRBJ2-7
ASSSGRGSYEQY TRBV28 once TRBJ2-7
SVLGGAPNYGYT TRBV29-1 NA TRBJ1-2
ASSPHAAGGGTGELF TRBV7-3 NA TRBJ2-2
ASSEWGTGNGYT TRBV2 NA TRBJ1-2
ASSLIWNTEAF TRBV11-1 NA TRBJ1-1
ATPGQDNEKLF TRBV6-5 once TRBJ1-4
ASMTASHYT TRBV7-9 NA TRBJ1-2
ASSTRQGGVWFNDTQY TRBV21-1 NA TRBJ2-3
AISVGQSYGYT TRBV10-3 NA TRBJ1-2
ASMFSGGSYEQY TRBV2 NA TRBJ2-7
ASSLEQGGYT TRBV5-1 NA TRBJ1-2
SAKGLPSSYEQY TRBV29-1 NA TRBJ2-7
ASSPPGERDEKLF TRBV11-2 NA TRBJ1-4
SVEGLIDGGYEQY TRBV29-1 NA TRBJ2-7
ASSFRTGVYNEQF TRBV28 NA TRBJ2-1
ASSLAPHLGEGSNYGYT TRBV11-3 NA TRBJ1-2
ASAGLYEQY TRBV6-5 NA TRBJ2-7
ASSLGAASTYEQF TRBV7-2 NA TRBJ2-1
ASSSRQARSSYEQY TRBV28 few TRBJ2-7
ASSLSPGLLYEQY TRBV7-2 NA TRBJ2-7
ASSSAGGYSNQPQH TRBV19 NA TRBJ1-5
ASSFASGAAYEQY TRBV6-5 NA TRBJ2-7
ASSQRELSNEQY TRBV19 NA TRBJ2-7
ASSLEQGSGYT TRBV5-1 NA TRBJ1-2
ASSIGPGGNQPQH TRBV19 NA TRBJ1-5
ASSEYGEQF TRBV10-2 NA TRBJ2-1
ATQPRGSGSIGTEAF TRBV2 NA TRBJ1-1
ASSETTGTGANEQF TRBV7-9 NA TRBJ2-1